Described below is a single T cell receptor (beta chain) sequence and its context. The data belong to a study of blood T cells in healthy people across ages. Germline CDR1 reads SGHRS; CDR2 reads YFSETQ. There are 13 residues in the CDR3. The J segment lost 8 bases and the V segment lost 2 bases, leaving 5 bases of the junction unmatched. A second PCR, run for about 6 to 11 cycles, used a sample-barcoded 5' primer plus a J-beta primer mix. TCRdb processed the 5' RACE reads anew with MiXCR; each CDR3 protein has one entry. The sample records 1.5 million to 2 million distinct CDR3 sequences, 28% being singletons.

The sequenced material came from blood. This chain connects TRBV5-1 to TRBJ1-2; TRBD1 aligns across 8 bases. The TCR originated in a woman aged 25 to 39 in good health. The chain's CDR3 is CASSFGTGKGYTF. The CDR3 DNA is TGCGCCAGCAGCTTCGGGACAGGCAAAGGCTACACCTTC.